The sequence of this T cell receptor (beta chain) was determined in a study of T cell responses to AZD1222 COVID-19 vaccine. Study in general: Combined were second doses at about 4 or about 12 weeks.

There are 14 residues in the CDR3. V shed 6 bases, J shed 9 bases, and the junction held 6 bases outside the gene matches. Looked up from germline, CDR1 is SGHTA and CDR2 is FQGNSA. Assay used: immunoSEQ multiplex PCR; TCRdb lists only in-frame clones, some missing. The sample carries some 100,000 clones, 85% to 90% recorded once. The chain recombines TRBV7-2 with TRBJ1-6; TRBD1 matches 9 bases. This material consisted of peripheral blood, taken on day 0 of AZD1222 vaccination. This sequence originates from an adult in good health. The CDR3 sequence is CASSPDRGGSPLHF. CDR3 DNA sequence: TGTGCCAGCAGTCCGGACAGGGGAGGTTCACCCCTCCACTTT.